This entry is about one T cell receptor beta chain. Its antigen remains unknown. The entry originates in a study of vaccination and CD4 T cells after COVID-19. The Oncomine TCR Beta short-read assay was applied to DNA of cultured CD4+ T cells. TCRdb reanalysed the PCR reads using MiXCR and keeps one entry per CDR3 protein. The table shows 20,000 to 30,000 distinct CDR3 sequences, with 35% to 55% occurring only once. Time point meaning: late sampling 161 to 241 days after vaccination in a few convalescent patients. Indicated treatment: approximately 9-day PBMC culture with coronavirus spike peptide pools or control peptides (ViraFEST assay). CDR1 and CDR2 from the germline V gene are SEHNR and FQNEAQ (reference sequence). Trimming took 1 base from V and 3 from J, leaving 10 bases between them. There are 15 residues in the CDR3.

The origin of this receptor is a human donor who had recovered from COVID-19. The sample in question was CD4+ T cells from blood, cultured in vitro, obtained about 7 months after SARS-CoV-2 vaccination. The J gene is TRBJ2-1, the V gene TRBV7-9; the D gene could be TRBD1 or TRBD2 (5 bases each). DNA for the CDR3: TGTGCCAGCAGCTTAGGGGACCCTGGCTACAATGAGCAGTTCTTC. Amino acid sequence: CASSLGDPGYNEQFF.